The following is a T cell receptor beta chain sequence with its context. This record comes from a study of blood T cell repertoires in COVID-19. Study-level information: Sites in the United States, Italy and Spain provided acute and convalescent COVID-19 samples. T cells, B-cell-depleted T cells, or PBMCs supplied cDNA or gDNA.

Profiled with immunoSEQ multiplex PCR; TCRdb holds only in-frame clones, not every one. Here the sample spans 100,000 to 150,000 clones, around four fifths being singletons. Trimming removed 2 bases at V and 2 bases at J, with 13 bases between. The CDR3 is 16 residues long. Germline values: CDR1 SGHTA, CDR2 FQGNSA. The chain employs TRBV7-2 and TRBJ1-3, with D possibly being TRBD1 (6 bases). The sequenced material came from peripheral blood. The TCR comes from a man older than 75 with active or convalescent COVID-19. CDR3 DNA sequence: TGTGCCAGCAGCTTACAGGGCAGGGGTACTGGAAACACCATATATTTT. Translating it yields CASSLQGRGTGNTIYF.